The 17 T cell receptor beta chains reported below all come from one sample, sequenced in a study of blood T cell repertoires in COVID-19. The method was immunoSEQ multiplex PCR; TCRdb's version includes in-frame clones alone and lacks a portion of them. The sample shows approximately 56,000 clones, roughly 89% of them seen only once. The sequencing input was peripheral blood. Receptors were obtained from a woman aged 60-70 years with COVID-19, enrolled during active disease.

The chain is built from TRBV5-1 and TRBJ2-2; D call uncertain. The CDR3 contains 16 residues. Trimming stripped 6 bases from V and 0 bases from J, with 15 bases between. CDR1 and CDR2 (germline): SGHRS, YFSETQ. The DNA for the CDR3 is TGCGCCAGCACCGTTGACTCCTTCGCGAACACCGGGGAGCTGTTTTTT. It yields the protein CASTVDSFANTGELFF.

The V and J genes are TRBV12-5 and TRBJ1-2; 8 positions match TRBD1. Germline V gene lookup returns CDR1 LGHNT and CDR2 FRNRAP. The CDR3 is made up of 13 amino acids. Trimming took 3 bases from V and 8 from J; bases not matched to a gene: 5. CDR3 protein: CASGLQGVYGYTF. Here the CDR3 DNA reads TGTGCTAGTGGTTTACAGGGGGTCTACGGCTACACCTTC.

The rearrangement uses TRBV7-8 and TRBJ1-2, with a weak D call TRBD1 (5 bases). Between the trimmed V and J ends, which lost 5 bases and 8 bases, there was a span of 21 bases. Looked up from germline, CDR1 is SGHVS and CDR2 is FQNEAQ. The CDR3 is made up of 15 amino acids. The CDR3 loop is CASSLTAPSQGGYTF. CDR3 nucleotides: TGTGCCAGCAGCCTAACGGCTCCCAGCCAGGGCGGCTACACCTTC.

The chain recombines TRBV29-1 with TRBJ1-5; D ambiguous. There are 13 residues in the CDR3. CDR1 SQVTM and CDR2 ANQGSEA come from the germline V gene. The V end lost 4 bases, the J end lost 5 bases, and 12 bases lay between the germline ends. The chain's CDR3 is CSVGEGKDQPQHF. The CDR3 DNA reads TGCAGCGTTGGGGAGGGTAAGGATCAGCCCCAGCATTTT.

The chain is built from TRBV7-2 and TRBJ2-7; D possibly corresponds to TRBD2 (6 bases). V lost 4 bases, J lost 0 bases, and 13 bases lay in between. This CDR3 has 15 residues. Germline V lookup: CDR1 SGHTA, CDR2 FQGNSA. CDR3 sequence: CASSSPGDGSYEQYF. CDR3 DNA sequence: TGTGCCAGCAGCTCACCGGGGGACGGCTCCTACGAGCAGTACTTC.

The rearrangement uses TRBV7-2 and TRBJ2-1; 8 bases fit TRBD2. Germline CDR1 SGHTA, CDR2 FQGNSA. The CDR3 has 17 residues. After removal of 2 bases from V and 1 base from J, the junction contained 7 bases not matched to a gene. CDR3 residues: CASSLRLASVSYNEQFF. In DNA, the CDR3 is TGTGCCAGCAGCTTACGACTAGCGAGTGTTTCCTACAATGAGCAGTTCTTC.

CDR3 in DNA: TGTGCCAGCAGTTACTCATCAGGGAAGGATCAGCCCCAGCATTTT. Protein product: CASSYSSGKDQPQHF. This chain uses TRBV6-5 with TRBJ1-5; D might be TRBD1 (5 bases). V lost 0 bases, J lost 5 bases, and 11 bases lay in between. The CDR3 consists of 15 residues. Germline lookup yields CDR1 MNHEY and CDR2 SVGAGI.

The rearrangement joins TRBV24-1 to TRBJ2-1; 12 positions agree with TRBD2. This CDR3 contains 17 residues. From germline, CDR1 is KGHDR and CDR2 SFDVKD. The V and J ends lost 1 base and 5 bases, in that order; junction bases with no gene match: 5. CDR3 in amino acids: CATSDFWTSGEDNEQFF. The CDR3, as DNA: TGTGCCACCAGTGATTTCTGGACTAGCGGGGAGGACAATGAGCAGTTCTTC.

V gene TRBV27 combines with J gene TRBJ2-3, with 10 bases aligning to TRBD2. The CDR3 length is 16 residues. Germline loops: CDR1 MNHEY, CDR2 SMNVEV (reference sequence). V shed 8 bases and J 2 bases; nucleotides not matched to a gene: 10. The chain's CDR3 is CASLQGSGGNTDTQYF. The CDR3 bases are TGTGCCAGCCTGCAGGGTAGCGGGGGGAACACAGATACGCAGTATTTT.

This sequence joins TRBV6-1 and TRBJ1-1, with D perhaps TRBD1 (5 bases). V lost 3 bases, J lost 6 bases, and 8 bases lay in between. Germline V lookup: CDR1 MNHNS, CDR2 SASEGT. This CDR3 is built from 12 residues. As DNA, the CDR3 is TGTGCCAGCAGTGATCAAGGGGCTGAAGCTTTCTTT. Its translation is CASSDQGAEAFF.

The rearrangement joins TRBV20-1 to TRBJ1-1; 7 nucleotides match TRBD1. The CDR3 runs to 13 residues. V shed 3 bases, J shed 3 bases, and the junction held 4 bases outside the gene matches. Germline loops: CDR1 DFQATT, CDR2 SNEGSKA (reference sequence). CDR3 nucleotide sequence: TGCAGTGCTAGTACAGGGGCGCACACTGAAGCTTTCTTT. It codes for CSASTGAHTEAFF.

CDR3 DNA: TGTGCCAGCCGACAGGCGAACACTGAAGCTTTCTTT. It is translated as CASRQANTEAFF. The chain joins TRBV6-5 to TRBJ1-1, with a weak D call TRBD1 (6 bases). There are 12 residues in the CDR3. The V and J ends lost 8 bases and 1 base respectively, with 8 bases between them. Germline loops: CDR1 MNHEY, CDR2 SVGAGI.

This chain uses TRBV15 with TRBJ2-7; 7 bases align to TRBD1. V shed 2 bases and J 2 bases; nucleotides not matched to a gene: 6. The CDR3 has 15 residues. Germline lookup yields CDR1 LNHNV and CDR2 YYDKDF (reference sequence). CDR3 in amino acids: CATSRNRDRTYEQYF. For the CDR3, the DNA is TGTGCCACCAGCAGAAACCGGGACAGAACCTACGAGCAGTACTTC. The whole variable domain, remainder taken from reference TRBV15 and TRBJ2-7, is DAMVIQNPRYQVTQFGKPVTLSCSQTLNHNVMYWYQQKSSQAPKLLFHYYDKDFNNEADTPDNFQSRRPNTSFCFLDIRSPGLGDTAMYLCATSRNRDRTYEQYFGPGTRLTVT.

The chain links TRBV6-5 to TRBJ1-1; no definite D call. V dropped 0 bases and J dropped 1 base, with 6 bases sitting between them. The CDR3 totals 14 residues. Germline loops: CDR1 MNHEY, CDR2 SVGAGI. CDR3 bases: TGTGCCAGCAGTTACTCGCGGCAGAACACTGAAGCTTTCTTT. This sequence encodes CASSYSRQNTEAFF.

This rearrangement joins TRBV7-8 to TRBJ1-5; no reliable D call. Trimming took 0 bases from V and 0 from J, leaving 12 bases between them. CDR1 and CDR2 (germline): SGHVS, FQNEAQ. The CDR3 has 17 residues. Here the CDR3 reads CASSLAPEGYSNQPQHF. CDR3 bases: TGTGCCAGCAGCTTAGCGCCCGAGGGCTATAGCAATCAGCCCCAGCATTTT.

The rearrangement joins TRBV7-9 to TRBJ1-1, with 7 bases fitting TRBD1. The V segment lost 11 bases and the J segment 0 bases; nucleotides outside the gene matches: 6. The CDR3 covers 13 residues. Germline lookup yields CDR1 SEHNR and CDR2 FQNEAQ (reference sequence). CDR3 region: CAVPRGLNTEAFF. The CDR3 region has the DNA TGTGCCGTGCCCAGGGGGTTGAACACTGAAGCTTTCTTT.

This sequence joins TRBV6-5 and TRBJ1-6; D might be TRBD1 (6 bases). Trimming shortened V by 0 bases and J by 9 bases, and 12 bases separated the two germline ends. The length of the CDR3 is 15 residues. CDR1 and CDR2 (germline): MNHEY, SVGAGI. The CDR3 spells CASSYSGQGFSPLHF. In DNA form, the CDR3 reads TGTGCCAGCAGTTACTCGGGCCAGGGGTTTTCACCCCTCCACTTT.